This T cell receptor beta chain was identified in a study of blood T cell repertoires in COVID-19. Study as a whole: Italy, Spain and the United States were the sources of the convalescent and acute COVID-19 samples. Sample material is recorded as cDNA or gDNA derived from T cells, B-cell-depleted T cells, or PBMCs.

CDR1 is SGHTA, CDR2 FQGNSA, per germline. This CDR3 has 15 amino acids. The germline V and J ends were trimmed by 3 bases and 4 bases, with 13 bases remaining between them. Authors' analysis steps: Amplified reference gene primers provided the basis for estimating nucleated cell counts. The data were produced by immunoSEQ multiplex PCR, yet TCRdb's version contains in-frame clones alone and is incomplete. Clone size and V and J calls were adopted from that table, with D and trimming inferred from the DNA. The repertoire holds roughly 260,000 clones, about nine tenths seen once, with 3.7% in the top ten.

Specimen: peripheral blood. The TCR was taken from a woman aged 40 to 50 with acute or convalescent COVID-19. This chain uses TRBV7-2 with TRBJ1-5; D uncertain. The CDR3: CASSFLWGGNQPQHF. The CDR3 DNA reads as TGTGCCAGCAGCTTCCTCTGGGGAGGGAATCAGCCCCAGCATTTT. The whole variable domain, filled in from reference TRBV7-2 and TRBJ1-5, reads GAGVSQSPSNKVTEKGKDVELRCDPISGHTALYWYRQSLGQGLEFLIYFQGNSAPDKSGLPSDRFSAERTGGSVSTLTIQRTQQEDSAVYLCASSFLWGGNQPQHFGDGTRLSIL.